This T cell receptor (beta chain) was sequenced in a study of blood T cells in healthy people across ages. Combining a sample-barcoded 5' primer with a J-beta primer mix, a second PCR ran for roughly 6 to 12 cycles. In TCRdb, the 5' RACE reads were re-called with MiXCR into one record per CDR3 protein. The sample contains about 1.8 million distinct CDR3 sequences, 49% of which appear only once. As regards this clonotype: The antigen is not known.

Study-level points and caveats: Diversity was higher, and naive CD4+ cells more numerous, in long-lived donors than in aged donors. Unsorted PBMCs blocked a conclusive comparison of naive and antigen-experienced cells.

The V gene lost 1 base and the J gene lost 2 bases, with 8 bases spanning the gap. The CDR3 sequence is 14 residues long. This TCR was recovered from a woman between 40 and 55 years old in good health. This chain connects TRBV12-3 or TRBV12-4 to TRBJ1-1; D gene unclear. The specimen was blood. The CDR3, as DNA: TGTGCCAGCAGTTTAGGGGTATCAAACACTGAAGCTTTCTTT. Protein: CASSLGVSNTEAFF.